What follows is one TCR beta chain and its context. Some clones are missing from TCRdb's copy, which holds only in-frame ones; the method was immunoSEQ multiplex PCR. The data contain about 94,000 clones, around 72% of them singletons. The source of the sample is a study of blood T cell repertoires in COVID-19. Study-level background: The samples span acute and convalescent COVID-19 from the United States, Italy and Spain. The cDNA or gDNA used as material had been derived from T cells, B-cell-depleted T cells, or PBMCs.

Trimming stripped 4 bases from V and 7 bases from J, with 10 bases between. Germline CDR1 reads SGHTA; CDR2 reads FQGNSA. The CDR3 has 12 residues. The V call is TRBV7-2, the J call TRBJ2-5, with no clear D. The sample taken for sequencing was peripheral blood. The TCR comes from a man aged 65 to 85 with COVID-19, enrolled during active disease. CDR3: CASSSEVGTQYF. The CDR3 DNA is TGTGCCAGCAGCTCAGAGGTCGGGACCCAGTACTTC.